Listed below are T cell receptor beta chains from one sample, sequenced in a study of beta chain features in type 1 diabetes. Clones were sequenced by immunoSEQ multiplex PCR, and TCRdb holds only the in-frame ones, with some missing. The sample includes under 500,000 clones, about 32% seen only once; the top ten take around 0.065%. Material for sequencing was naive CD4+ T cells from blood. The receptors come from a man aged 18 to 29 in good health. Each CDR3 is given with its conserved first and last residue. The D gene is left open where the match is weak. Where a row states a size, it is once, few, many or the class of an expanded clone; other rows omit it.

few,TRBV4-3,TRBJ2-1,-,16,CASSQDFAGPYNEQFF,TGCGCCAGCAGCCAAGATTTTGCGGGACCGTACAATGAGCAGTTCTTC
-,TRBV7-2,TRBJ1-5,TRBD1,14,CASNPGQGGQPQHF,TGTGCCAGCAACCCGGGACAGGGCGGACAGCCCCAGCATTTT
few,TRBV30,TRBJ2-1,-,12,CAWMYGVGEQFF,TGTGCCTGGATGTACGGGGTCGGTGAGCAGTTCTTC
-,TRBV7-9,TRBJ2-7,-,11,CASGPFDEQYF,TGTGCCAGCGGCCCTTTCGACGAGCAGTACTTC
-,TRBV29-1,TRBJ2-7,-,13,CSVVSWGDYEQYF,TGCAGCGTTGTCTCCTGGGGTGACTACGAGCAGTACTTC
-,TRBV18,TRBJ1-2,-,13,CASSPPGVYGYTF,TGTGCCAGCTCACCACCGGGTGTCTATGGCTACACCTTC
few,TRBV7-9,TRBJ2-1,-,12,CASSLGGGWQFF,TGTGCCAGCAGCTTAGGCGGGGGCTGGCAGTTCTTC
few,TRBV30,TRBJ2-7,-,10,CAWGRTEQYF,TGTGCCTGGGGGAGGACCGAGCAGTACTTC
-,TRBV23-1,TRBJ2-7,-,13,CASSQSLIYEQYF,TGCGCCAGCAGTCAATCGTTAATCTACGAGCAGTACTTC
-,TRBV15,TRBJ1-5,TRBD1,15,CATSGRTGINQPQHF,TGTGCCACCAGCGGCCGGACAGGGATCAATCAGCCCCAGCATTTT
few,TRBV12-2,TRBJ2-2,-,15,CASRRLAVNTGELFF,TGTGCAAGTCGCCGACTAGCGGTGAACACCGGGGAGCTGTTTTTT
few,TRBV7-7,TRBJ2-5,-,14,CASSSSGPQETQYF,TGTGCTAGCAGCTCGAGCGGGCCACAAGAGACCCAGTACTTC